Below, 14 T cell receptor beta chains from the same sample are listed, as sequenced in a study of post-analysis software for immune sequencing data (dated by TCRdb to between 2015 and 2016). The library was built by means of PCR. TCRdb names Illumina HiSeq 2500 as the instrument used. To reduce PCR and sequencing biases, unique molecular identifiers were incorporated into the TCR beta cDNA libraries. TCRdb itself trimmed the public reads at Q25 with fastp, ran MiXCR and retained productive beta chains. Merged by CDR3 protein, the rows form single entries marked with the most common genes and DNA. The sample profile shows hundreds of thousands of distinct CDR3 sequences; roughly 27% of them were found once. The ten most abundant clones make up more than 0.55% of the sample. General conclusions and limits of the study: Significantly higher frequencies in patients than in controls were found for roughly 5 TRBV segments, including TRBV5-6, TRBV5-1 and TRBV20-1.

The antigens these receptors bind are not known. Sequencing was performed on blood. Every receptor here comes from a girl aged 5 to 17 with multiple sclerosis.

The sample holds one count of this clonotype. The junction departs from germline at one end; a sequencing error may be responsible. V is TRBV5-1 and J is TRBJ1-4; maybe TRBD1 (5 bases). CDR3 length: 14 residues. Germline V lookup: CDR1 SGHRS, CDR2 YFSETQ. For the CDR3, the DNA is TGCGCCAGCAGCTTGACGGGGACTAATGAAAAACGGTTTTTT. Translating gives CASSLTGTNEKRFF.

This chain connects TRBV5-1 to TRBJ1-2; 7 bases agree with TRBD1. The CDR3 is 13 residues long. The V gene's germline CDR1 is SGHRS and CDR2 YFSETQ. V shed 3 bases, J shed 8 bases, and the junction held 7 bases outside the gene matches. CDR3 nucleotides: TGCGCCAGCAGCTACAGGGGAACGGACGGCTACACCTTC. This gives the protein CASSYRGTDGYTF. Full variable domain (rest looked up from reference TRBV5-1 and TRBJ1-2): KAGVTQTPRYLIKTRGQQVTLSCSPISGHRSVSWYQQTPGQGLQFLFEYFSETQRNKGNFPGRFSGRQFSNSRSEMNVSTLELGDSALYLCASSYRGTDGYTFGSGTRLTVV.

This chain uses TRBV20-1 with TRBJ2-7, with TRBD1 as a possible D gene (5 bases). Deletions cut 0 bases from V and 3 bases from J, with 15 bases between. In germline, CDR1 is DFQATT, CDR2 SNEGSKA (reference sequence). The CDR3 totals 15 residues. CDR3 protein: CSARELQGTYYEQYF. The CDR3 bases are TGCAGTGCTAGAGAGCTGCAGGGAACCTACTACGAGCAGTACTTC.

This clonotype has a handful of counts. The chain uses TRBV10-3 and TRBJ2-1; D not certain. V was shortened by 10 bases and J by 5 bases, with 9 bases between the two germline ends. This CDR3 contains 11 residues. In germline, CDR1 is ENHRY, CDR2 SYGVKD. CDR3 protein: CATRGNNEQFF. CDR3 in DNA: TGTGCCACCCGTGGGAACAATGAGCAGTTCTTC.

The genes are TRBV11-1 and TRBJ2-7, with D perhaps assigned TRBD1 or TRBD2 (5 bases each). This CDR3 is 16 amino acids long. V lost 5 bases and J 0 bases, leaving 17 bases between the germline ends. Germline CDR1 is SGHAT and CDR2 is FQDESV (reference sequence). CDR3 nucleotides: TGTGCCAGCAGCCCGGGACCGCGTGAATACTCCTACGAGCAGTACTTC. Protein product: CASSPGPREYSYEQYF.

The chain couples TRBV6-1 to TRBJ1-1, with TRBD1 matching 7 bases. Germline CDR1 and CDR2: MNHNS and SASEGT. Germline trimming cut 2 bases from V and 4 bases from J; bases unmatched to any gene: 10. CDR3 size: 16 residues. The chain's CDR3 is CASSEWGHPGGTEAFF. Here the CDR3 DNA reads TGTGCCAGCAGTGAATGGGGACACCCAGGGGGCACTGAAGCTTTCTTT.

J is TRBJ2-6 and V is TRBV20-1, with 7 bases fitting TRBD1. Germline CDR1 DFQATT, CDR2 SNEGSKA (reference sequence). The CDR3 contains 16 residues. After removal of 6 bases from V and 2 bases from J, the junction contained 10 bases not matched to a gene. In nucleotides, the CDR3 is TGCAGTGCCACAACAGGGGTCACGGCTGGGGCCAACGTCCTGACTTTC. Translation gives CSATTGVTAGANVLTF.

The sample holds a few counts of this clonotype. V usage is TRBV9 and J usage is TRBJ2-7; 8 nucleotides line up with TRBD1. In germline, CDR1 is SGDLS, CDR2 YYNGEE. Trimming at V came to 0 bases and at J to 0 bases, leaving 2 bases not matched to a gene. The CDR3 spans 15 residues. The CDR3 nucleotides read TGTGCCAGCAGCGTAGGGACAGGGACCTCCTACGAGCAGTACTTC. Translated, it gives CASSVGTGTSYEQYF.

The J gene is TRBJ1-3, the V gene TRBV7-2; D is ambiguous. V lost 1 base and J lost 2, with 3 bases in between. Germline-derived CDR1 and CDR2 are SGHTA and FQGNSA. This CDR3 is 13 amino acids long. The CDR3 region is CASSLEAGNTIYF. DNA for the CDR3: TGTGCCAGCAGCTTAGAAGCTGGAAACACCATATATTTT.

This clonotype was seen a handful of times. The genes are TRBV6-2 or TRBV6-3 and TRBJ2-4; unclear D gene. The CDR3 has 16 residues. V lost 2 bases and J lost 2, with 13 bases in between. Per the germline V gene, CDR1 is MNHEY and CDR2 is SVGEGT. CDR3 amino acids: CASSYPRQPPKNIQYF. The CDR3 DNA sequence: TGTGCCAGCAGTTACCCTCGACAACCCCCCAAAAACATTCAGTACTTC.

As regards this clonotype: Germline and junction disagree at one end, which may indicate a read error. The genes are TRBV28 and TRBJ2-7, with D possibly TRBD1 on 6 matching bases. Germline V gene lookup returns CDR1 MDHEN and CDR2 SYDVKM. This CDR3 spans 14 amino acids. The CDR3 DNA sequence: TGTGCCGGCAGTCCTGACAGGCGATCCTACGAGCAGTACTTC. The encoded protein is CAGSPDRRSYEQYF.

The chain recombines TRBV6-2 or TRBV6-3 with TRBJ2-1; 8 nucleotides agree with TRBD2. The V segment lost 0 bases and the J segment 7 bases; nucleotides outside the gene matches: 5. The CDR3 is 15 amino acids. Germline V gene sequence: CDR1 MNHEY, CDR2 SVGEGT. CDR3 sequence: CASSYSKREFNEQFF. CDR3 nucleotides: TGTGCCAGCAGTTACTCGAAGCGGGAGTTTAATGAGCAGTTCTTC.

The rearrangement joins TRBV29-1 to TRBJ2-3, with D maybe TRBD1 (6 bases). Trimming removed 7 bases from V and 9 bases from J, with 11 bases in between. From germline, CDR1 is SQVTM and CDR2 ANQGSEA. The CDR3 spans 10 residues. The CDR3 DNA reads TGCAGCGCTCTTCAGGGGACGCAGTATTTT. Translated: CSALQGTQYF.

This clonotype showed up just a few times. V gene TRBV15 combines with J gene TRBJ2-5; D possibly corresponds to TRBD2 (5 bases). Germline CDR1 and CDR2: LNHNV and YYDKDF (reference sequence). The V end lost 0 bases, the J end lost 2 bases, and 13 bases lay between the germline ends. The CDR3 totals 16 residues. The CDR3 DNA sequence: TGTGCCACCAGCAGAGATCTCTCGGACTGGCAAGAGACCCAGTACTTC. It is translated as CATSRDLSDWQETQYF.